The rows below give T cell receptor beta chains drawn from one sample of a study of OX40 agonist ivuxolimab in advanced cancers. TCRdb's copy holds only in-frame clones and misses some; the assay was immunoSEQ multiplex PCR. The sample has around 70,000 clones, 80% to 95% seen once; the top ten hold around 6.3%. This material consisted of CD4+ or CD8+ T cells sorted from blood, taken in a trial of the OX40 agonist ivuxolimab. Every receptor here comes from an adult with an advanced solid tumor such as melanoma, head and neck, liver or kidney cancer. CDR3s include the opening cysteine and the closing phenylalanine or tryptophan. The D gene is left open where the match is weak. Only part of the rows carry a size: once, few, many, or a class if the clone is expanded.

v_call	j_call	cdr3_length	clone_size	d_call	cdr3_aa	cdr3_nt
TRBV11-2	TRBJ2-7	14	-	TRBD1	CASSFDRGTYEQYF	TGTGCCAGCAGCTTTGACAGGGGAACCTACGAGCAGTACTTC
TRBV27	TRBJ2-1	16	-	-	CASSFNLRSSYNEQFF	TGTGCCAGCAGTTTTAATCTGCGGAGCTCCTACAATGAGCAGTTCTTC
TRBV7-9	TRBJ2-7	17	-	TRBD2	CASSPGTSGRSTYEQYF	TGTGCCAGCAGCCCAGGGACTAGCGGGAGGTCGACCTACGAGCAGTACTTC
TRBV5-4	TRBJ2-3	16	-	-	CASSLGSQRSTDTQYF	TGTGCCAGCAGCTTGGGGTCACAAAGGAGCACAGATACGCAGTATTTT
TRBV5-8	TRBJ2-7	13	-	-	CASSLAGSYEQYF	TGTGCCAGCAGCTTGGCGGGGTCCTACGAGCAGTACTTC
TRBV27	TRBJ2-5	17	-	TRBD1	CASRSIITGGPQETQYF	TGTGCCAGCAGGTCGATAATTACAGGGGGCCCCCAAGAGACCCAGTACTTC
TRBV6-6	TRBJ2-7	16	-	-	CASSYSLTAPSYEQYF	TGTGCCAGCAGTTACTCGTTGACAGCGCCATCCTACGAGCAGTACTTC
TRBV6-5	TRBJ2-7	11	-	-	CASSTSYEQYF	TGTGCCAGCAGCACTAGCTACGAGCAGTACTTC
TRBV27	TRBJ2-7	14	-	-	CASSPSTWEREQYF	TGTGCCAGCAGTCCATCGACCTGGGAACGCGAGCAGTACTTC
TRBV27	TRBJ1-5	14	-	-	CASSFLGTNQPQHF	TGTGCCAGCAGTTTTCTAGGTACCAATCAGCCCCAGCATTTT
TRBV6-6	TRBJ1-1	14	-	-	CASGMKQGIPEAFF	TGTGCCAGCGGGATGAAACAGGGAATCCCTGAAGCTTTCTTT
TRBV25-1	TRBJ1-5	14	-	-	CASSLQGSNQPQHF	TGTGCCAGCAGTTTACAGGGTAGCAATCAGCCCCAGCATTTT
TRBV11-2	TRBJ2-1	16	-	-	CASSLDGRGLNNEQFF	TGTGCCAGCAGCTTAGATGGACGGGGGCTCAACAATGAGCAGTTCTTC
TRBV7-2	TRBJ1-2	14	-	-	CASSFVLDPNGYTF	TGTGCCAGCAGCTTCGTTCTGGATCCGAACGGCTACACCTTC
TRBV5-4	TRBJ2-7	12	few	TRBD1	CASRPGQGEQYF	TGTGCCAGCAGACCGGGACAGGGCGAGCAGTACTTC
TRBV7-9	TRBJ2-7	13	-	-	CASSLVGGYEQYF	TGTGCCAGCAGCCTAGTAGGAGGCTACGAGCAGTACTTC
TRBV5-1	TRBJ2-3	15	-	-	CASSPTSLGADTQYF	TGCGCCAGCAGCCCGACTTCCTTAGGGGCAGATACGCAGTATTTT
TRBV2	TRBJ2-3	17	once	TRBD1	CASSPRAGQGTADTQYF	TGTGCCAGCAGCCCCAGGGCCGGACAGGGGACGGCAGATACGCAGTATTTT
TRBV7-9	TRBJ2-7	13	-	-	CASSPRENYEQYF	TGTGCCAGCAGCCCAAGGGAGAATTACGAGCAGTACTTC
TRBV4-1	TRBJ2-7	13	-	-	CASSAHRSYEQYF	TGCGCCAGCAGCGCCCACAGATCCTACGAGCAGTACTTC
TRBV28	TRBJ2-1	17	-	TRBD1	CASRRTGDPYRGGEQFF	TGTGCCAGCAGAAGGACAGGGGATCCATATCGGGGTGGTGAGCAGTTCTTC
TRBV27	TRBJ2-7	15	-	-	CASSLSGGKAYEQYF	TGTGCCAGCAGTTTATCCGGGGGAAAGGCCTACGAGCAGTACTTC
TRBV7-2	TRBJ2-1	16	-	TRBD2	CASSSISGSDYNEQFF	TGTGCCAGCAGCTCCATTAGCGGGAGCGACTACAATGAGCAGTTCTTC
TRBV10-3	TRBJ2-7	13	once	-	CAISRTDTYEQYF	TGTGCCATCAGTCGGACAGACACCTACGAGCAGTACTTC
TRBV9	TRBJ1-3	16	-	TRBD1	CASSPWDSRSGNTIYF	TGTGCCAGCAGCCCGTGGGACAGCCGCTCTGGAAACACCATATATTTT
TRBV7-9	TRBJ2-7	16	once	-	CASSFPPGSGNYEQYF	TGTGCCAGCAGCTTTCCCCCCGGGTCAGGGAACTACGAGCAGTACTTC
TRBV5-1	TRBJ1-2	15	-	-	CASSLGVGVIYGYTF	TGCGCCAGCAGCTTGGGTGTAGGGGTAATCTATGGCTACACCTTC
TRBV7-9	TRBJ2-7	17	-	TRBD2	CASSLAQRTSGSYEQYF	TGTGCCAGCAGCTTAGCGCAGAGAACTAGCGGTTCCTACGAGCAGTACTTC
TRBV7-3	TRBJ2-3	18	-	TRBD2	CASSAGLAEQHLTDTQYF	TGTGCCAGCAGCGCGGGACTAGCGGAACAACACCTCACAGATACGCAGTATTTT
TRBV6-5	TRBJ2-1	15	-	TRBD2	CASSLSGGAYNEQFF	TGTGCCAGCAGTCTTAGCGGGGGCGCCTACAATGAGCAGTTCTTC
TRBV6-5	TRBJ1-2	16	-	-	CASSYSNGHINYGYTF	TGTGCCAGCAGTTACTCGAACGGACATATTAACTATGGCTACACCTTC
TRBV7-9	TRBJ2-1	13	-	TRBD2	CASRPGLVDEQFF	TGTGCCAGCAGACCGGGACTAGTGGATGAGCAGTTCTTC
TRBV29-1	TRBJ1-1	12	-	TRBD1	CSALTQGAKAFF	TGCAGCGCGCTCACTCAGGGGGCAAAAGCTTTCTTT
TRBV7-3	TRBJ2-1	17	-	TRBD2	CASSLLAGSISYNEQFF	TGTGCCAGCAGCTTACTAGCGGGGTCTATCTCCTACAATGAGCAGTTCTTC
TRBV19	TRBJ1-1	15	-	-	CASSTAPGAQHEAFF	TGTGCCAGTAGTACGGCCCCAGGGGCCCAACACGAAGCTTTCTTT
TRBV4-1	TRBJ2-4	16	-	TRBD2	CASSQEGSGGKNIQYF	TGCGCCAGCAGCCAAGAGGGTAGCGGGGGAAAAAACATTCAGTACTTC
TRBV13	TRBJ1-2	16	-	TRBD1	CASSSQYRGRGYGYTF	TGTGCCAGCAGCTCTCAGTACAGGGGGCGCGGGTATGGCTACACCTTC
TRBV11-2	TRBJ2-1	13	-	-	CASSLGPYNEQFF	TGTGCCAGCAGCTTAGGCCCTTACAATGAGCAGTTCTTC
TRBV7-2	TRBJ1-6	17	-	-	CASSPQGTGFYNSPLHF	TGTGCCAGCAGCCCCCAAGGGACGGGGTTCTATAATTCACCCCTCCACTTT
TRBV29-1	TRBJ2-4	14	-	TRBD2	CSVENKGRENIQYF	TGCAGCGTTGAAAACAAGGGGAGGGAAAACATTCAGTACTTC
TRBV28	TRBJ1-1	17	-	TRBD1	CASSFLRDRSLNTEAFF	TGTGCCAGCAGTTTCCTCCGGGACAGATCTCTGAACACTGAAGCTTTCTTT
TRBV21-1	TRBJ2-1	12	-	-	CASTSESNEQFF	TGTGCCAGCACCAGTGAGAGTAATGAGCAGTTCTTC
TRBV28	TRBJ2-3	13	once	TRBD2	CASSGGGSDTQYF	TGTGCCAGCAGTGGGGGGGGATCAGATACGCAGTATTTT
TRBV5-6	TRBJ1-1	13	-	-	CASSWITGTEAFF	TGTGCCAGCAGCTGGATAACCGGGACCGAAGCTTTCTTT
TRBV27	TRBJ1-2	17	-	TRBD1	CASSPTDRAGMNYGYTF	TGTGCCAGCAGTCCTACGGACAGGGCGGGAATGAACTATGGCTACACCTTC